The text below deals with one T cell receptor (beta chain). Between the trimmed V and J ends, which lost 7 bases and 0 bases, there was a span of 17 bases. Germline loops: CDR1 SGDLS, CDR2 YYNGEE. This CDR3 comprises 16 residues. Here immunoSEQ multiplex PCR was the method, and the copy in TCRdb shows in-frame clones only, minus some. This sample has tens of thousands of clones, with approximately 81% found just once. As to time point: pretreatment peripheral blood. The entry originates in a study of PD-L1 blockade in urothelial cancer. Turning to the study itself: Timepoints chosen for blood analysis were 3 weeks (second dose) and 6 weeks after treatment start.

This chain links TRBV9 with TRBJ1-3, with D tentatively TRBD1 (6 bases). This receptor was taken from a man in his 70s with urothelial cancer. This specimen was PBMCs, taken around atezolizumab (anti-PD-L1) treatment. CDR3 nucleotides: TGTGCCAGCGCCCCTTCGACAGGAGCCTCTGGAAACACCATATATTTT. Protein sequence: CASAPSTGASGNTIYF.